This T cell receptor (beta chain) was profiled in a study of blood T cell repertoires in COVID-19. Study information: The United States, Italy and Spain were the sources of the acute and convalescent COVID-19 samples. PBMCs, B-cell-depleted T cells, or T cells provided the cDNA or gDNA that made up the material.

This clone was observed a single time. Between the trimmed V and J ends, which lost 4 bases and 5 bases, there was a span of 8 bases. The CDR3 has 12 amino acids. Germline CDR1 SNHLY, CDR2 FYNNEI. Some clones are missing from TCRdb's copy, which holds only in-frame ones; the method was immunoSEQ multiplex PCR. Here the sample spans 45,000 or so clones, about 85% being singletons. This TCR was sampled from a human donor in a cohort sampled during active COVID-19. The rearrangement links TRBV2 to TRBJ1-1, with D uncertain. The sample was peripheral blood. The CDR3 spells CASSGLGTEAFF. The CDR3 bases are TGTGCCAGCAGTGGACTTGGGACTGAAGCTTTCTTT.